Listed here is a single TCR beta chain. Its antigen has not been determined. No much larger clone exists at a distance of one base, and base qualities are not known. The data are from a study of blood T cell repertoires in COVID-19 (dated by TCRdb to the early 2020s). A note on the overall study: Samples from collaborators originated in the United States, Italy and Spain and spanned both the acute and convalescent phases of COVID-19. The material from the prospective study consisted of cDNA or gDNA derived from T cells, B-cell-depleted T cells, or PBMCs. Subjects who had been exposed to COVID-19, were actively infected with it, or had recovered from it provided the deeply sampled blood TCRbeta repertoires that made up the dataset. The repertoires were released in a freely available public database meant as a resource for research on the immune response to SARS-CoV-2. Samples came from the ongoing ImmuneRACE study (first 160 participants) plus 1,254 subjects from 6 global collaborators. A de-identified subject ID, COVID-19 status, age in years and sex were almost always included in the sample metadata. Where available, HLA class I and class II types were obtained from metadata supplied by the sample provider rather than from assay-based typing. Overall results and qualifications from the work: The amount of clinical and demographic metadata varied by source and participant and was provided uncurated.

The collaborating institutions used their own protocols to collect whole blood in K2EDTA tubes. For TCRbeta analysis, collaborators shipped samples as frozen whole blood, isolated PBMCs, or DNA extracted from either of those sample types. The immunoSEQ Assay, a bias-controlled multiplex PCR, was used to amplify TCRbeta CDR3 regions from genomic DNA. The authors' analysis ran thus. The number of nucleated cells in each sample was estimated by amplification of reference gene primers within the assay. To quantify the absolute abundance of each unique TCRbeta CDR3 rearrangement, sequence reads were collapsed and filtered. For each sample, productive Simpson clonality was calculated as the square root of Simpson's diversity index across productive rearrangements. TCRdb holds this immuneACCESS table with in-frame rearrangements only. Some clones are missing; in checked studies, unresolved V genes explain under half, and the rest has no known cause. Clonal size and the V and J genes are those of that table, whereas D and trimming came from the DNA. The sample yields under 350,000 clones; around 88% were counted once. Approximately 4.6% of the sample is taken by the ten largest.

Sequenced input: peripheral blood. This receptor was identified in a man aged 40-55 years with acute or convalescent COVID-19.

The CDR3 protein: CASSLLLAGIGNEQFF. The nucleotides are TGTGCCAGCAGCCTCTTACTAGCGGGGATCGGGAATGAGCAGTTCTTC. The rearranged chain carries TRBV4-2 and TRBJ2-1; 10 bases in the middle match TRBD2. The germline V gene sets CDR1 to LGHNA and CDR2 to YNFKEQ. From cysteine to phenylalanine, the CDR3 is 16 amino acids long. Here the CDR3 DNA is all that survives: 48 bases in frame from base 1. V and J are trimmed by 4 bases and 7 bases, and the gene matches miss 10 bases of the junction.